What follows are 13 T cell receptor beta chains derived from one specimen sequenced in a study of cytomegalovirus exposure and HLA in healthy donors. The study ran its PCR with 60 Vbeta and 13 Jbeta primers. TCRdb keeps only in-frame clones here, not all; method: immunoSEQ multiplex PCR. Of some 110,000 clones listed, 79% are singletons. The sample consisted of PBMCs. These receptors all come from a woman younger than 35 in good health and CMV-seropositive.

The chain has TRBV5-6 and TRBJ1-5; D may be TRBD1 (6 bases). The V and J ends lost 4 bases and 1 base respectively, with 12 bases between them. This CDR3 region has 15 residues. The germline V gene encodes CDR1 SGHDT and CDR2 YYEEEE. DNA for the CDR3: TGTGCCAGCAGCCCATCCACAGGGAGCAATCAGCCCCAGCATTTT. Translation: CASSPSTGSNQPQHF. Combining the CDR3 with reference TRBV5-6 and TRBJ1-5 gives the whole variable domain DAGVTQSPTHLIKTRGQQVTLRCSPKSGHDTVSWYQQALGQGPQFIFQYYEEEERQRGNFPDRFSGHQFPNYSSELNVNALLLGDSALYLCASSPSTGSNQPQHFGDGTRLSIL.

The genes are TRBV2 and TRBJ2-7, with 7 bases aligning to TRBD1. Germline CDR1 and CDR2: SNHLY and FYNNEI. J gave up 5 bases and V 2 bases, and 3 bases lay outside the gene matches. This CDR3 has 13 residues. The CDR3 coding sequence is TGTGCCAGCAGTGAAACAGGGGCCCACGAGCAGTACTTC. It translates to CASSETGAHEQYF. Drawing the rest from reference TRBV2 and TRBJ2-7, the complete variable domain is EPEVTQTPSHQVTQMGQEVILRCVPISNHLYFYWYRQILGQKVEFLVSFYNNEISEKSEIFDDQFSVERPDGSNFTLKIRSTKLEDSAMYFCASSETGAHEQYFGPGTRLTVT.

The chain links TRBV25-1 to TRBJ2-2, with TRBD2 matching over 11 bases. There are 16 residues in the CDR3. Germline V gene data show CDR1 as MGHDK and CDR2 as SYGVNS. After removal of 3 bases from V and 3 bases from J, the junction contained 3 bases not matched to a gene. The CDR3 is CASSDSGRADTGELFF. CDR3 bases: TGTGCCAGCAGTGATAGCGGGAGGGCCGACACCGGGGAGCTGTTTTTT. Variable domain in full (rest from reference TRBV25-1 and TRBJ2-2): EADIYQTPRYLVIGTGKKITLECSQTMGHDKMYWYQQDPGMELHLIHYSYGVNSTEKGDLSSESTVSRIRTEHFPLTLESARPSHTSQYLCASSDSGRADTGELFFGEGSRLTVL.

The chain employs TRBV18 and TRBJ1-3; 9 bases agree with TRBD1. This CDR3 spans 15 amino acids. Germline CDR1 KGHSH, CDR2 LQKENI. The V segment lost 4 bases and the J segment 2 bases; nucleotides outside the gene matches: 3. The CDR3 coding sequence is TGTGCCAGCTCACGACAGGGGGACCCTGGAAACACCATATATTTT. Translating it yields CASSRQGDPGNTIYF.

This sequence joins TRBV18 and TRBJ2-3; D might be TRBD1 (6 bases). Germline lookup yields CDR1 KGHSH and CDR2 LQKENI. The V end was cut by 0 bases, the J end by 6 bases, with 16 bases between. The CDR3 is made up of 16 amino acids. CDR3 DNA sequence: TGTGCCAGCTCACCACCTGACAGGAGCCGGCCGGATACGCAGTATTTT. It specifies CASSPPDRSRPDTQYF.

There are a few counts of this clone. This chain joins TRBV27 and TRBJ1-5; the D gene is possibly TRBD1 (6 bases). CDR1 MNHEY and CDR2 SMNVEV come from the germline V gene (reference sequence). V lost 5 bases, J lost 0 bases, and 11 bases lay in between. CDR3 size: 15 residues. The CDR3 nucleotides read TGTGCCAGCAGTCTACAGGGTTATAGCAATCAGCCCCAGCATTTT. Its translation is CASSLQGYSNQPQHF.

The CDR3 sequence: CASSLGTSDYEQYF. In DNA, the CDR3 is TGTGCCAGCAGCCTAGGGACTAGCGACTACGAGCAGTACTTC. The chain links TRBV28 to TRBJ2-7, with 10 bases aligning to TRBD2. The germline gives CDR1 MDHEN, CDR2 SYDVKM. The V segment lost 6 bases and the J segment 3 bases; nucleotides outside the gene matches: 5. The CDR3 is made up of 14 amino acids.

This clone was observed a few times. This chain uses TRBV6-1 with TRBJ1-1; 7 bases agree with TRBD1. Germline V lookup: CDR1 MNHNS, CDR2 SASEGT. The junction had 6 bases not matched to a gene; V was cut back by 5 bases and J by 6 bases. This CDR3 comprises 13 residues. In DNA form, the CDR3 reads TGTGCCAGCAGTCGAGGGACAGTCGCTGAAGCTTTCTTT. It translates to CASSRGTVAEAFF.

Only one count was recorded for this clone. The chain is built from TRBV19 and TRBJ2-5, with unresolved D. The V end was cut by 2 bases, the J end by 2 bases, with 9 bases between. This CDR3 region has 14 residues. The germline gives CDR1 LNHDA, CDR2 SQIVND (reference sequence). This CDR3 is CASSITPLQETQYF. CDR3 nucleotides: TGTGCCAGTAGTATAACTCCGTTACAAGAGACCCAGTACTTC.

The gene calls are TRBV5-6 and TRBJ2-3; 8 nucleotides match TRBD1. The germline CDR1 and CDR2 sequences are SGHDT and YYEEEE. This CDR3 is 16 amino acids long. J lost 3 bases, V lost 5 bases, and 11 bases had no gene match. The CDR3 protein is CASSFNRGALTDTQYF. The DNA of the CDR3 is TGTGCCAGCAGTTTCAACAGGGGGGCATTAACAGATACGCAGTATTTT.

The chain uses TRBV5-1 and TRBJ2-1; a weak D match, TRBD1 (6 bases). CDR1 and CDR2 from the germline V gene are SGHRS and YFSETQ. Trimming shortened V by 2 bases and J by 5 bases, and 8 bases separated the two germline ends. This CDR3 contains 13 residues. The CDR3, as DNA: TGCGCCAGCAGCTTCGGACAGAACAATGAGCAGTTCTTC. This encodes CASSFGQNNEQFF.

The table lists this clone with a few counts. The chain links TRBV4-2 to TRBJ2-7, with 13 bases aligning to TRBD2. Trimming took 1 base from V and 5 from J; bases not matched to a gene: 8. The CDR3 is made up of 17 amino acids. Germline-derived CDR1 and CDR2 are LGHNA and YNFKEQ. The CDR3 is CASSQALAGGPQHEQYF. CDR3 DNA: TGTGCCAGCAGCCAAGCACTAGCGGGAGGGCCGCAGCACGAGCAGTACTTC.

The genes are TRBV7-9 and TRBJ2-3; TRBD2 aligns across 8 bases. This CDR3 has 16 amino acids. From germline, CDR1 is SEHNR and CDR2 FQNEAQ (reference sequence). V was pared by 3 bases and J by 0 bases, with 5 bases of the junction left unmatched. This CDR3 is CASSFPGGISTDTQYF. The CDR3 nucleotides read TGTGCCAGCAGCTTTCCGGGGGGGATTAGCACAGATACGCAGTATTTT. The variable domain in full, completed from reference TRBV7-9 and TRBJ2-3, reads DTGVSQNPRHKITKRGQNVTFRCDPISEHNRLYWYRQTLGQGPEFLTYFQNEAQLEKSRLLSDRFSAERPKGSFSTLEIQRTEQGDSAMYLCASSFPGGISTDTQYFGPGTRLTVL.